The clone carrying this TCR beta chain occurred once. Antigen specificity is unknown. One base separates it from a far larger clone, so it is likely a read error. Both iRepertoire HTBI primers and Arm-PCR of CDR3 regions were used to build the TCR beta libraries. From the multiplex PCR reads, TCRdb called clonotypes with MiXCR, one entry per CDR3 protein. The sample yields roughly 410,000 distinct CDR3 sequences, 15% seen once. The length of the CDR3 is 14 residues. Trimming removed 6 bases from V and 5 bases from J, with 14 bases in between. Germline CDR1 SGHAT, CDR2 FQNNGV. Time point here: newly diagnosed GD, antithyroid drugs for less than 3 months. With RNA extracted from PBMCs as input, the TCR library was made. From an endocrinology department in Xi'an, China, came the patients. The sample originates from a study of regulatory T cells in long-lasting Graves disease. Study results and limitations: There were preferences for TRBV28, TRBJ1-2 and TRBJ2-5 in persistent disease. Small numbers of samples may have cut accuracy.

This same sample was also taken into another study, of T cells in Graves' hyperthyroidism and ophthalmopathy. That study reports: TCR CDR3 regions were first amplified by RT-PCR with HTBI primers.

The specimen was peripheral blood mononuclear cells (PBMCs), collected at new diagnosis, from a patient treated with antithyroid drugs. V and J are TRBV11-2 and TRBJ2-1; D remains unclear. The receptor was isolated from a woman in her thirties or forties with Graves disease. For the CDR3, the DNA is TGTGCCAGCAGTGAATTTGTAACCAACAATGAGCAGTTCTTC. This translates into CASSEFVTNNEQFF.